Shown below are 5 T cell receptor beta chains from a single sample sequenced in a study of cytomegalovirus exposure and HLA in healthy donors. The PCR had 60 Vbeta and 13 Jbeta primers. Sequencing used immunoSEQ multiplex PCR; TCRdb keeps in-frame clones, though not all of them. The data contain 77,000 or so clones, 70% to 85% of them singletons. The sample taken for sequencing was PBMCs. These TCRs come from a woman between 40 and 50 years old in good health and CMV-seronegative.

The rearrangement links TRBV20-1 to TRBJ1-1; D unresolved. CDR3 length: 10 residues. Per the germline V gene, CDR1 is DFQATT and CDR2 is SNEGSKA (reference sequence). Trimming took 0 bases from V and 8 from J, leaving 4 bases between them. DNA for the CDR3: TGCAGTGCTAGAGATCAGGAAGCTTTCTTT. Translated: CSARDQEAFF.

The J gene is TRBJ1-5, the V gene TRBV19; maybe TRBD1 (5 bases). Trimming left V 3 bases short and J 1 base short, with 13 bases between. This CDR3 comprises 16 residues. Looked up from germline, CDR1 is LNHDA and CDR2 is SQIVND (reference sequence). This CDR3 is CASSITGGESNQPQHF. The CDR3 nucleotides read TGTGCCAGTAGTATTACGGGGGGGGAAAGCAATCAGCCCCAGCATTTT. Filled out from reference TRBV19 and TRBJ1-5, the complete variable domain reads DGGITQSPKYLFRKEGQNVTLSCEQNLNHDAMYWYRQDPGQGLRLIYYSQIVNDFQKGDIAEGYSVSREKKESFPLTVTSAQKNPTAFYLCASSITGGESNQPQHFGDGTRLSIL.

The V and J genes are TRBV7-3 and TRBJ2-2, with D tentatively TRBD1 (6 bases). Germline CDR1 reads SGHTA; CDR2 reads FQGTGA. Deletions cut 1 base from V and 5 bases from J, with 20 bases between. The CDR3 consists of 18 residues. CDR3 region: CASSLISLGRGRTGELFF. Here the CDR3 DNA reads TGTGCCAGCAGCTTAATCAGCTTGGGCAGGGGAAGGACCGGGGAGCTGTTTTTT.

In its sample, this clone was seen a few times. The chain recombines TRBV4-3 with TRBJ1-1; no definite D call. Germline CDR1 is LGHNA and CDR2 is YSLEER. Trimming pared 0 bases from V and 1 base from J, leaving 6 bases between. CDR3 length equals 14 residues. CDR3: CASSQDHRNTEAFF. CDR3 coding DNA: TGCGCCAGCAGCCAAGATCACAGGAACACTGAAGCTTTCTTT.

The V call is TRBV19, the J call TRBJ2-7; 10 positions match TRBD2. The germline V gene encodes CDR1 LNHDA and CDR2 SQIVND (reference sequence). The length of the CDR3 is 15 residues. V shed 1 base and J 3 bases; nucleotides not matched to a gene: 3. The CDR3 nucleotides read TGTGCCAGTAGTATAGGTCTAGCGGGAGACTACGAGCAGTACTTC. Translated: CASSIGLAGDYEQYF.